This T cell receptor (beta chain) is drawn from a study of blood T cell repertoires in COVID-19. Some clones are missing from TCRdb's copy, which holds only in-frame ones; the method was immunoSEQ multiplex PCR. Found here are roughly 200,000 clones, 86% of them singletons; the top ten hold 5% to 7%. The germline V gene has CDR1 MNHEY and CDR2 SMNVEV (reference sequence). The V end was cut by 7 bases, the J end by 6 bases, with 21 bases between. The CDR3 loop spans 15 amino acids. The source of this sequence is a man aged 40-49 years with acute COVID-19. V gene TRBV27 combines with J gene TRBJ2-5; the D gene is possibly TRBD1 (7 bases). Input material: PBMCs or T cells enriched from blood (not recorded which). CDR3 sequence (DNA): TGTGCCAGCACCTACAAAGGGGCAGGGGGGCAGACCCAGTACTTC. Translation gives CASTYKGAGGQTQYF.